This T cell receptor (beta chain) was recorded in a study of blood T cell repertoires in COVID-19. Study-level background: Acute-phase and convalescent COVID-19 samples originated in the United States, Italy and Spain. PBMCs, B-cell-depleted T cells, or T cells provided the cDNA or gDNA that made up the material.

Original handling: Reference gene primer amplification yielded estimated nucleated cell counts. TCRdb's table, derived via immunoSEQ multiplex PCR, lists solely in-frame clones and lacks some. The DNA gave D and trimming, while V, J and clone size come from that table. The table includes fewer than 4,000 clones, around three quarters detected once. Trimming removed 0 bases from V and 0 bases from J, with 15 bases in between. The CDR3 covers 18 residues. Germline CDR1 reads LGHNA; CDR2 reads YSLEER. This clone is large in the sample. Sample: peripheral blood. This rearrangement joins TRBV4-3 to TRBJ2-1; the D is unclear. This sequence was found in a human donor in a cohort sampled during active COVID-19. CDR3 DNA sequence: TGCGCCAGCAGCCAAGATTTTCCCTTGAGTAGCTCCTACAATGAGCAGTTCTTC. Translating gives CASSQDFPLSSSYNEQFF.